Below, 9 T cell receptor beta chains from the same sample are listed, as sequenced in a study of cytomegalovirus exposure and HLA in healthy donors. The PCR contained 60 Vbeta and 13 Jbeta primers. Method: immunoSEQ multiplex PCR; TCRdb's copy keeps in-frame clones and lacks some. This sample has 85,000 to 100,000 clones, with around four fifths found just once. Sequencing input: PBMCs. These receptor sequences come from a woman in her thirties or forties in good health and CMV-seronegative.

This CDR3 reads CASSYRDEQFF. CDR3 coding DNA: TGTGCCAGCAGTTACCGGGATGAGCAGTTCTTC. This chain joins TRBV6-5 and TRBJ2-1; D is ambiguous. Trimming stripped 2 bases from V and 8 bases from J, with 4 bases between. Germline CDR1 is MNHEY and CDR2 is SVGAGI. The CDR3 has 11 amino acids.

V is TRBV4-1 and J is TRBJ1-3; the match to TRBD1 covers 8 bases. Trimming at V came to 0 bases and at J to 4 bases, leaving 5 bases not matched to a gene. The CDR3 has 16 amino acids. Per germline, CDR1 MGHRA and CDR2 YSYEKL. As DNA, the CDR3 is TGCGCCAGCAGCCAAGAGACAGGGGATTGGGGAAACACCATATATTTT. Its protein is CASSQETGDWGNTIYF.

The CDR3 DNA follows: TGTGCCAGCAGTGAGAGTAGCAATCAGCCCCAGCATTTT. As protein: CASSESSNQPQHF. The chain uses TRBV6-4 and TRBJ1-5; D is undetermined. Germline V CDR1 and CDR2: MRHNA, SNTAGT. The CDR3 consists of 13 residues. V shed 3 bases and J shed 0 bases, with 3 bases lying between them.

The J gene is TRBJ2-5, the V gene TRBV19, with TRBD2 as a possible D gene (6 bases). There are 14 residues in the CDR3. From germline, CDR1 is LNHDA and CDR2 SQIVND (reference sequence). V shed 3 bases and J shed 2 bases, with 10 bases lying between them. DNA of the CDR3: TGTGCCAGTAGTATCGATGGGGGGCAAGAGACCCAGTACTTC. Translation gives CASSIDGGQETQYF.

This clone has more than one count but fewer than ten. The chain employs TRBV5-1 and TRBJ2-3; D possibly corresponds to TRBD1 (5 bases). The CDR3 runs 18 residues. The germline V and J ends were trimmed by 0 bases and 3 bases, with 20 bases remaining between them. The germline V gene has CDR1 SGHRS and CDR2 YFSETQ. The CDR3 DNA reads as TGCGCCAGCAGCTTGGTGGGGCCCTCGGATCCCGGTACAGATACGCAGTATTTT. Protein sequence: CASSLVGPSDPGTDTQYF.

The chain has TRBV6-5 and TRBJ1-3; 8 nucleotides match TRBD1. This CDR3 spans 16 amino acids. The V segment lost 4 bases and the J segment 2 bases; nucleotides outside the gene matches: 7. The germline V gene encodes CDR1 MNHEY and CDR2 SVGAGI. CDR3 DNA: TGTGCCAGCAGTTCGCGGACAGGGATGCCTGGAAACACCATATATTTT. It encodes CASSSRTGMPGNTIYF.

The chain employs TRBV29-1 and TRBJ1-1, with D uncertain. Germline V gene lookup returns CDR1 SQVTM and CDR2 ANQGSEA. The length of the CDR3 is 15 residues. Trimming shortened V by 7 bases and J by 7 bases, and 25 bases separated the two germline ends. The CDR3 sequence: CSATPGARVTNEAFF. CDR3 coding DNA: TGCAGCGCCACTCCGGGAGCGCGTGTTACCAATGAAGCTTTCTTT. Full variable domain (missing parts from reference TRBV29-1 and TRBJ1-1): SAVISQKPSRDICQRGTSLTIQCQVDSQVTMMFWYRQQPGQSLTLIATANQGSEATYESGFVIDKFPISRPNLTFSTLTVSNMSPEDSSIYLCSATPGARVTNEAFFGQGTRLTVV.

The chain joins TRBV20-1 to TRBJ1-2; D remains ambiguous. Germline CDR1 reads DFQATT; CDR2 reads SNEGSKA (reference sequence). This CDR3 region has 11 residues. This CDR3 reads CRLPFAGGYTF. The CDR3 DNA is TGCAGGCTCCCTTTTGCGGGGGGCTACACCTTC.

The J gene is TRBJ1-5, the V gene TRBV6-6; no reliable D call. The V gene lost 4 bases and the J gene lost 2 bases, with 3 bases spanning the gap. CDR3 length: 12 amino acids. Per germline, CDR1 MNHNY and CDR2 SVGAGI (reference sequence). CDR3 DNA: TGTGCCAGCAGTTCCGGCAATCAGCCCCAGCATTTT. Translated: CASSSGNQPQHF.